The sequence of this T cell receptor (beta chain) was determined in a study of cytomegalovirus exposure and HLA in healthy donors. Study results and caveats: Reportedly, HLA-A and HLA-B alleles of most subjects were accurately predicted from TCR beta. The study designated fewer than 200 TCR beta chains cytomegalovirus-associated. Reports credit the classifier with highly specific, highly sensitive diagnosis of cytomegalovirus status.

The primer mix had 60 Vbeta and 13 Jbeta primers. Libraries were prepared by immunoSEQ multiplex PCR; TCRdb keeps only in-frame clonotypes and omits some of them. The sample comprises 140,000 to 150,000 clones, about 80% of which are singletons, and around 8.8% rests with the top ten. On this clone: Its antigen is still unknown.

The CDR3 spans 18 residues. Germline-derived CDR1 and CDR2 are LGHNT and FRNRAP. The J segment lost 5 bases and the V segment lost 2 bases, leaving 18 bases of the junction unmatched. The TCR originated in a woman aged 55-75 years in good health and CMV-seropositive. What was sequenced was PBMCs. This chain joins TRBV12-5 and TRBJ2-7, with 7 bases identical to TRBD2. The CDR3 spells CASGLPPCGGSEFNEQYF. CDR3 DNA sequence: TGTGCTAGTGGTTTGCCCCCCTGCGGGGGATCCGAATTCAACGAGCAGTACTTC.